The rows below give T cell receptor beta chains drawn from one sample of a study of T cells after yellow fever vaccination. TCRdb processed the 5' RACE reads anew with MiXCR; each CDR3 protein has one entry. The table records a few hundred thousand distinct CDR3 sequences, under 5% of them present only once. Sequences were derived from PBMCs, sampled 5 days after the yellow fever booster vaccination. The receptors here all came from a man between 18 and 35 years old who received the YFV17D yellow fever vaccine. CDR3s include the opening cysteine and the closing phenylalanine or tryptophan. The order of the fields is CDR3 length, D gene, V gene, J gene, clone size, CDR3 protein, CDR3 DNA. The D gene is left open where the match is weak. Size is omitted from some rows. Given values are once, few, many or a class for expanded clones.

14	TRBD2	TRBV12-3/TRBV12-4	TRBJ2-3	few	CASSFGGAAHTQYF	TGTGCCAGCAGTTTCGGGGGGGCTGCGCATACGCAGTATTTT
12	-	TRBV20-1	TRBJ2-1	few	CSATLGRDEQFF	TGCAGTGCTACCCTAGGAAGGGACGAGCAGTTCTTC
13	-	TRBV30	TRBJ1-5	few	CAWKAGRDQPQHF	TGTGCCTGGAAGGCAGGGAGGGACCAGCCCCAGCATTTT
13	-	TRBV25-1	TRBJ2-5	few	CASSPQGIETQYF	TGTGCCAGCAGCCCTCAGGGGATCGAGACCCAGTACTTC
13	-	TRBV7-8	TRBJ2-7	many	CASSLTARGEQYF	TGTGCCAGCAGCTTAACAGCCCGGGGCGAGCAGTACTTC
16	-	TRBV4-3	TRBJ1-6	many	CASSQDGPGYNSPLHF	TGCGCCAGCAGCCAAGATGGGCCGGGCTATAATTCACCCCTCCACTTT
15	-	TRBV7-9	TRBJ2-5	few	CASSPSVGSQETQYF	TGTGCCAGCAGCCCAAGTGTGGGGTCCCAAGAGACCCAGTACTTC
17	-	TRBV4-2	TRBJ2-6	few	CASSQAGHFSGANVLTF	TGTGCCAGCAGCCAGGCGGGACACTTCTCTGGGGCCAACGTCCTGACTTTC
13	-	TRBV5-6	TRBJ1-2	few	CASSSARREGRAF	TGTGCCAGCAGCTCCGCTCGGCGGGAGGGAAGAGCTTTC
16	TRBD2	TRBV5-1	TRBJ2-5	few	CASSIHGGDNQETQYF	TGCGCCAGCAGTATTCACGGGGGGGACAACCAAGAGACCCAGTACTTC
14	-	TRBV25-1	TRBJ1-3	-	CASSTGLGGNTIYF	TGTGCCAGCAGTACGGGCTTGGGTGGAAACACCATATATTTT
13	-	TRBV5-1	TRBJ2-1	many	CASSPDSYNEQFF	TGCGCCAGCAGCCCGGACTCCTACAATGAGCAGTTCTTC
14	-	TRBV24-1	TRBJ2-7	-	CATSDFGQPYEQYF	TGTGCCACCAGTGATTTTGGACAGCCCTACGAGCAGTACTTC
15	TRBD1	TRBV11-2	TRBJ2-2	few	CASSSQDRGTGELFF	TGTGCCAGCAGCTCCCAGGACAGGGGCACCGGGGAGCTGTTTTTT
16	TRBD2	TRBV30	TRBJ2-3	few	CAWSRGAGGLTDTQYF	TGTGCCTGGAGTCGAGGAGCGGGGGGGTTAACAGATACGCAGTATTTT
16	TRBD1	TRBV7-6	TRBJ2-1	many	CASSYQGARSLDEQFF	TGTGCCAGCAGTTATCAGGGGGCGCGGTCCTTAGATGAGCAGTTCTTC
16	-	TRBV4-1	TRBJ2-5	few	CASSQDPGGAQETQYF	TGCGCCAGCAGCCAAGACCCCGGGGGCGCCCAAGAGACCCAGTACTTC
14	-	TRBV14	TRBJ1-2	few	CASSRDFPGYGYTF	TGTGCCAGCAGCCGGGATTTTCCTGGGTATGGCTACACCTTC
15	-	TRBV27	TRBJ2-1	-	CASSHFYASRSEQFF	TGTGCCAGCAGTCACTTTTATGCTAGCAGGAGTGAGCAGTTCTTC
13	-	TRBV24-1	TRBJ1-1	-	CATSDPGTGEAFF	TGTGCCACCAGTGACCCGGGGACGGGGGAAGCTTTCTTT
12	-	TRBV4-3	TRBJ1-2	many	CASSQRNYGYTF	TGCGCCAGCAGCCAGAGGAACTATGGCTACACCTTC
14	-	TRBV20-1	TRBJ2-3	-	CSALVVGRTDTQYF	TGCAGTGCTCTAGTGGTGGGGCGGACAGATACGCAGTATTTT
14	-	TRBV2	TRBJ1-2	-	CASSETGSEAGYTF	TGTGCCAGCAGTGAAACAGGGAGTGAAGCGGGCTACACCTTC
14	-	TRBV12-3/TRBV12-4	TRBJ2-3	-	CASSLVQTIDTQYF	TGTGCCAGCAGTTTAGTGCAGACCATAGATACGCAGTATTTT
13	-	TRBV7-9	TRBJ2-4	few	CASSLPATATQYF	TGTGCCAGCAGCTTACCGGCGACAGCGACTCAGTACTTC
15	-	TRBV7-9	TRBJ2-7	many	CASSLEGQVQGEQYF	TGTGCCAGCAGCTTAGAGGGCCAGGTCCAGGGGGAGCAGTACTTC